What follows is one T cell receptor (beta chain) and its context. The antigen remains undetermined. This record comes from a study of cytomegalovirus exposure and HLA in healthy donors. The V and J ends lost 5 bases and 0 bases, in that order; junction bases with no gene match: 14. The CDR3 sequence is 19 residues long. The germline gives CDR1 SGHTA, CDR2 FQGTGA. 13 Jbeta primers and 60 Vbeta primers were used for the PCR. TCRdb's table, derived via immunoSEQ multiplex PCR, lists solely in-frame clones and lacks some. The sample comprises about 150,000 clones, approximately 79% of which are singletons, and 2.5% to 3.5% rests with the top ten. While unrecorded immune exposures were likely, the donors were nominally healthy when sampled. Regarding the study as a whole: In vitro testing confirmed three CMV-associated chains as specific for CMV antigens. In an earlier analysis, about 87% or about 30%: the productive usage of most TCR beta V segments. Highly shared variants forming one cluster were likely a sequencing artifact.

The chain couples TRBV7-3 to TRBJ2-2, with 8 bases fitting TRBD2. What was sequenced was PBMCs. This receptor was obtained from a woman between 25 and 40 years old in good health and CMV-seronegative. The CDR3 loop is CASSRRGLAGLANTGELFF. The CDR3 nucleotides read TGTGCCAGCAGCCGACGTGGGCTAGCGGGTCTAGCGAACACCGGGGAGCTGTTTTTT.